Listed here are 5 T cell receptor beta chains from one sample, sequenced in a study of T-cell memory formation after mild COVID-19. MiXCR was run by TCRdb on the 5' RACE reads, yielding one entry per CDR3 protein. The sample lists hundreds of thousands of distinct CDR3 sequences; about 24% were seen once. Sequencing was done on a sample of PBMCs or a T cell subset sorted from them (not recorded which). The receptors here all came from an adult woman who had mild COVID-19 (a few samples of this study predate the infection). Cell type and time point are not known.

The rearrangement joins TRBV7-9 to TRBJ1-1, with 7 bases lining up with TRBD1. CDR1 is SEHNR, CDR2 FQNEAQ, per germline (reference sequence). J gave up 0 bases and V 3 bases, and 4 bases lay outside the gene matches. The CDR3 has 15 residues. CDR3 nucleotides: TGTGCCAGCAGCTTTGACAGGGAAATGAACACTGAAGCTTTCTTT. Amino acids: CASSFDREMNTEAFF.

This sequence joins TRBV11-2 and TRBJ2-6, with D tentatively TRBD1 or TRBD2 (6 bases each). V was shortened by 3 bases and J by 0 bases, with 15 bases between the two germline ends. This CDR3 contains 18 residues. CDR1 and CDR2 from the germline V gene are SGHAT and FQNNGV. CDR3 amino acids: CASSFSGGASSGANVLTF. Here the CDR3 DNA reads TGTGCCAGCAGCTTCTCCGGGGGCGCTAGCTCTGGGGCCAACGTCCTGACTTTC.

The chain recombines TRBV5-1 with TRBJ2-1; D is possibly TRBD2 (5 bases). Trimming shortened V by 0 bases and J by 4 bases, and 11 bases separated the two germline ends. Germline V gene data show CDR1 as SGHRS and CDR2 as YFSETQ. The CDR3 spans 15 residues. For the CDR3, the DNA is TGCGCCAGCAGCTTGGATCTAGCAGATTACAATGAGCAGTTCTTC. Amino acids: CASSLDLADYNEQFF.

This clonotype was found a few times. This chain joins TRBV10-3 and TRBJ2-7; D remains ambiguous. The CDR3 extends over 14 amino acids. Trimming removed 3 bases from V and 0 bases from J, with 9 bases in between. In germline, CDR1 is ENHRY, CDR2 SYGVKD. The CDR3 DNA sequence: TGTGCCATCAGTGACTCAGGCCCCTCCTACGAGCAGTACTTC. This encodes CAISDSGPSYEQYF.

The rearrangement links TRBV12-3 or TRBV12-4 to TRBJ1-1, with D tentatively TRBD1 (5 bases). The V gene lost 4 bases and the J gene lost 1 base, with 10 bases spanning the gap. This CDR3 spans 14 amino acids. The CDR3 protein is CASSWGRQNTEAFF. CDR3 DNA: TGTGCCAGCAGTTGGGGGAGACAGAACACTGAAGCTTTCTTT.